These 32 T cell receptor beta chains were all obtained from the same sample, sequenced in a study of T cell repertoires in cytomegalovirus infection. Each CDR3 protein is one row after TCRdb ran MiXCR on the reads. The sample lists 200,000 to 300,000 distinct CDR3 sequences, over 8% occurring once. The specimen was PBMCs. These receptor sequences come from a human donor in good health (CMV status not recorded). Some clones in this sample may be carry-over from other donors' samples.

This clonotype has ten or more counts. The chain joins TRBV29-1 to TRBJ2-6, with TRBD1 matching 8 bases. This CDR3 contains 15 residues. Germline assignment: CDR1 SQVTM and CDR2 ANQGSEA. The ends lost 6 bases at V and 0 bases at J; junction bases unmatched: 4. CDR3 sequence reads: CSVGQGGSGANVLTF. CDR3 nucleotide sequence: TGCAGCGTCGGACAGGGAGGCTCTGGGGCCAACGTCCTGACTTTC.

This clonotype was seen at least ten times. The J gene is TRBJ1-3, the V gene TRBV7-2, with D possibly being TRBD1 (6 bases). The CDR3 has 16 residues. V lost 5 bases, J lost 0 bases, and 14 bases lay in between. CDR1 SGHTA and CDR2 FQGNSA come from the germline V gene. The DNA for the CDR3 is TGTGCCAGCAGCCGACAGGACGGACTCTCTGGAAACACCATATATTTT. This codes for CASSRQDGLSGNTIYF.

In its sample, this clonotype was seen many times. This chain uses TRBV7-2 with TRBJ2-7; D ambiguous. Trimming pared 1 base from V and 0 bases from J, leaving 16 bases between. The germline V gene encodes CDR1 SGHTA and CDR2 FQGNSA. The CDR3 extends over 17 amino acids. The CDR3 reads CASSLGGGRPDSYEQYF. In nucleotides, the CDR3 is TGTGCCAGCAGCTTAGGGGGTGGCCGGCCTGACTCCTACGAGCAGTACTTC.

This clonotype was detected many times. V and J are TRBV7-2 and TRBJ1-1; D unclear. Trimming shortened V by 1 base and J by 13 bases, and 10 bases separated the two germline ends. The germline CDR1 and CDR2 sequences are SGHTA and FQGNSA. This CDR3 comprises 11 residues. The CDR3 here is CASSLVGPHFF. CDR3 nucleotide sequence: TGTGCCAGCAGCTTAGTTGGACCCCATTTCTTT. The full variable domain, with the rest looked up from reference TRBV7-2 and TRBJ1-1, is GAGVSQSPSNKVTEKGKDVELRCDPISGHTALYWYRQSLGQGLEFLIYFQGNSAPDKSGLPSDRFSAERTGGSVSTLTIQRTQQEDSAVYLCASSLVGPHFFGQGTRLTVV.

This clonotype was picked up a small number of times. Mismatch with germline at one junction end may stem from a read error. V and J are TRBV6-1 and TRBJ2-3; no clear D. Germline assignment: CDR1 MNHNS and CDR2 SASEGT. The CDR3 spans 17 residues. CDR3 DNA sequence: TGTGCCAGCAGTGAAATTTGGCTTCTGGAGACCACAGATGCGCAGTATTTT. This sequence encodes CASSEIWLLETTDAQYF.

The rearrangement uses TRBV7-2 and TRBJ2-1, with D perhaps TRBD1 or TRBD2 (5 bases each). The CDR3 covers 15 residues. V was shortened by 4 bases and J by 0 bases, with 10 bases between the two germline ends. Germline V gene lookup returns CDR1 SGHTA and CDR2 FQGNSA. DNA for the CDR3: TGTGCCAGCAGCTGGGACCGCAGCTCCTACAATGAGCAGTTCTTC. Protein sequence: CASSWDRSSYNEQFF.

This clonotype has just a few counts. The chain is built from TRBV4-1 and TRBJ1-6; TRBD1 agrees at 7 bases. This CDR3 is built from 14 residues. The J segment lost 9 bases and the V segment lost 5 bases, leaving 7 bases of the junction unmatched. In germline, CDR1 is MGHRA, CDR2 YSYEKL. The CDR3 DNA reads TGCGCCAGCAGCGCGCAGGGGGATGGTTCACCCCTCCACTTT. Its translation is CASSAQGDGSPLHF.

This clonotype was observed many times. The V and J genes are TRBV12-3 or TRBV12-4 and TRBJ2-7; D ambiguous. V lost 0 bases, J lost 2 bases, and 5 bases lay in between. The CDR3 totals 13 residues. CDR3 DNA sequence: TGTGCCAGCAGTTTAGCCCCTACCTACGAGCAGTACTTC. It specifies CASSLAPTYEQYF.

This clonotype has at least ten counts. DNA for the CDR3: TGTGCCAGCAGTCGGGACTTCACTAACTATGGCTACACCTTC. Residues: CASSRDFTNYGYTF. This rearrangement joins TRBV7-2 to TRBJ1-2, with TRBD1 as a possible D gene (5 bases). The CDR3 spans 14 residues. Germline V gene lookup returns CDR1 SGHTA and CDR2 FQGNSA. V lost 6 bases and J lost 0, with 11 bases in between.

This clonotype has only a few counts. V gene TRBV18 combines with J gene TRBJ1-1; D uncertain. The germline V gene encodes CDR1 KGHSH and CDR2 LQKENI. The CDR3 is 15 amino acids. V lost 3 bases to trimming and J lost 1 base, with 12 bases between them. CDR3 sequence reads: CASSPVDGSNTEAFF. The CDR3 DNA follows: TGTGCCAGCTCACCCGTGGACGGCTCGAACACTGAAGCTTTCTTT.

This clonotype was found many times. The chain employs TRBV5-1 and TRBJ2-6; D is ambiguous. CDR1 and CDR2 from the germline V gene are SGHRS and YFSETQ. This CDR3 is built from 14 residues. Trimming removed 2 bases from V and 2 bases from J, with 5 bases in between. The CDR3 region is CASSLHAGANVLTF. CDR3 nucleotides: TGCGCCAGCAGCTTACACGCTGGGGCCAACGTCCTGACTTTC. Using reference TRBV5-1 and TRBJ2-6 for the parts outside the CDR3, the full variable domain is KAGVTQTPRYLIKTRGQQVTLSCSPISGHRSVSWYQQTPGQGLQFLFEYFSETQRNKGNFPGRFSGRQFSNSRSEMNVSTLELGDSALYLCASSLHAGANVLTFGAGSRLTVL.

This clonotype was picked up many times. The CDR3 nucleotides are TGTGCCAGCTACCAGACAGGGATCGCTGAAGCTTTCTTT. Its translation: CASYQTGIAEAFF. V is TRBV18 and J is TRBJ1-1; TRBD1 matches 7 bases. There are 13 residues in the CDR3. Trimming at V came to 7 bases and at J to 6 bases, leaving 8 bases not matched to a gene. CDR1 and CDR2 (germline): KGHSH, LQKENI.

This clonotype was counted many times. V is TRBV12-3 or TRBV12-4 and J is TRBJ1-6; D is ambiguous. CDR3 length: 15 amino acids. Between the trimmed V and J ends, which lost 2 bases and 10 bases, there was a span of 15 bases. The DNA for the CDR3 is TGTGCCAGCAGTTTAAACACAGCCCCAGGATCACCCCTCCACTTT. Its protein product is CASSLNTAPGSPLHF.

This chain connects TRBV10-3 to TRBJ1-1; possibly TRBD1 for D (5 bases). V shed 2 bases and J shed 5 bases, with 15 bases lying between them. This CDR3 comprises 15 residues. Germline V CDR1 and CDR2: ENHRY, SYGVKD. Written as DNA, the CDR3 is TGTGCCATCAGTGAGCTGGGGCAGGGAGCAACTGAAGCTTTCTTT. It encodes CAISELGQGATEAFF.

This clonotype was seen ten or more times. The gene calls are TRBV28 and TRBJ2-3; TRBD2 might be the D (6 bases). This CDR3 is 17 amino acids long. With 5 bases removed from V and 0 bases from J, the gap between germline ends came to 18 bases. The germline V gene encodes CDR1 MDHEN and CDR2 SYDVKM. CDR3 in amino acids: CASSPRLARQSTDTQYF. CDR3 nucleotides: TGTGCCAGCAGTCCCCGGCTAGCGAGGCAGAGCACAGATACGCAGTATTTT.

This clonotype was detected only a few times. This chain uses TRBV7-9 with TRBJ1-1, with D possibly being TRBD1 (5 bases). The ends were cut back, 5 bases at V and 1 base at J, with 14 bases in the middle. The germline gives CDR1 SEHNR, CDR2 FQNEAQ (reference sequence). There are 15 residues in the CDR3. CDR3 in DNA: TGTGCCAGCAGCCTATATCAGGGTCCGAACACTGAAGCTTTCTTT. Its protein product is CASSLYQGPNTEAFF. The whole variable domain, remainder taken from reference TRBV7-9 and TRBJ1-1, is DTGVSQNPRHKITKRGQNVTFRCDPISEHNRLYWYRQTLGQGPEFLTYFQNEAQLEKSRLLSDRFSAERPKGSFSTLEIQRTEQGDSAMYLCASSLYQGPNTEAFFGQGTRLTVV.

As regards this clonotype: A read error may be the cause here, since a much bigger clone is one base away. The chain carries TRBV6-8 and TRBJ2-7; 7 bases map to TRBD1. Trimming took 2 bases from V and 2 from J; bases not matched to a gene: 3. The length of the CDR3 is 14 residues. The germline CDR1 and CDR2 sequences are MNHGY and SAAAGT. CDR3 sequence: CASSYRDRPYEQYF. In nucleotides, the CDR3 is TGTGCCAGCAGTTACCGGGACAGACCCTACGAGCAGTACTTC.

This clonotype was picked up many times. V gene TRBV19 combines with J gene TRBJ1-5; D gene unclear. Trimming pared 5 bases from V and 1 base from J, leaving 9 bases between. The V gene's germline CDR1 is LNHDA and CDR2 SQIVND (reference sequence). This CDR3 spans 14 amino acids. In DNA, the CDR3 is TGTGCCAGTAGTCGGTCCGAGAGCAATCAGCCCCAGCATTTT. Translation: CASSRSESNQPQHF.

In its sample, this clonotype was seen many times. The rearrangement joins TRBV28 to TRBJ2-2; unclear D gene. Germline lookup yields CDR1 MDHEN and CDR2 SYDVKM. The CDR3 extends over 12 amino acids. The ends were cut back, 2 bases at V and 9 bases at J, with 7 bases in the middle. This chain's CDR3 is CASSLMTRELFF. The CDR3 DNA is TGTGCCAGCAGTTTAATGACAAGGGAGCTGTTTTTT.

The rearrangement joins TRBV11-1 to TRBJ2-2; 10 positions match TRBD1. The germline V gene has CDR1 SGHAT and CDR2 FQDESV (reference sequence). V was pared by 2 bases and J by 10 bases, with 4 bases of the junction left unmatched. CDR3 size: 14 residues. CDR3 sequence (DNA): TGTGCCAGCAGCTTAAAGGGACAGGGGAAGGAGCTGTTTTTT. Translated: CASSLKGQGKELFF.

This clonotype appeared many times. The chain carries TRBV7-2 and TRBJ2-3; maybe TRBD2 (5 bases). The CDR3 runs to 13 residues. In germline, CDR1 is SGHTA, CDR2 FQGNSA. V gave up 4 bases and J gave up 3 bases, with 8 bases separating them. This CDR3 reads CASSSSGTDTQYF. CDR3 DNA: TGTGCCAGCAGCTCCAGCGGAACAGATACGCAGTATTTT. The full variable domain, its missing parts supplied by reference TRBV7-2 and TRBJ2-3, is GAGVSQSPSNKVTEKGKDVELRCDPISGHTALYWYRQSLGQGLEFLIYFQGNSAPDKSGLPSDRFSAERTGGSVSTLTIQRTQQEDSAVYLCASSSSGTDTQYFGPGTRLTVL.

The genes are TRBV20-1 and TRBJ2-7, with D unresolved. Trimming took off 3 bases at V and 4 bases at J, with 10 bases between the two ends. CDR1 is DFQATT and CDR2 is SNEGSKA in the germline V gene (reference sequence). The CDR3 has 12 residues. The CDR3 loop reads CSASELLYEQYF. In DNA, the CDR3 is TGCAGTGCTAGCGAGTTATTGTACGAGCAGTACTTC.

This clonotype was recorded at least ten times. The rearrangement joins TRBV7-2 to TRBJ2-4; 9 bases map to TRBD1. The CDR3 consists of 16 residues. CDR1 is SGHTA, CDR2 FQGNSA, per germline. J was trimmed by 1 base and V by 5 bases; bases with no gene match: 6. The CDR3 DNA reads TGTGCCAGCAGCCCGGGACAGGGTTTGGCCAAAAACATTCAGTACTTC. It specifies CASSPGQGLAKNIQYF.

The CDR3 DNA follows: TGCGCCAGCAGCCAGGGACAGCGGGGTCTACCTGAAGCTTTCTTT. Its translation is CASSQGQRGLPEAFF. The rearrangement joins TRBV4-3 to TRBJ1-1; 7 positions match TRBD1. The junction had 10 bases not matched to a gene; V was cut back by 3 bases and J by 6 bases. The CDR3 is 15 amino acids. Per the germline V gene, CDR1 is LGHNA and CDR2 is YSLEER.

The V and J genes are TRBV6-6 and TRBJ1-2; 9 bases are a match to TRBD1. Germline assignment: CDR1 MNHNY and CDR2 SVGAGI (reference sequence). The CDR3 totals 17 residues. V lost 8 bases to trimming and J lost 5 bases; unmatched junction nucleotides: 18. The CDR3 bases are TGTGCCAGCGAATCCGGGACAGGGATTCGGGGAGGTTATGGCTACACCTTC. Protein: CASESGTGIRGGYGYTF.

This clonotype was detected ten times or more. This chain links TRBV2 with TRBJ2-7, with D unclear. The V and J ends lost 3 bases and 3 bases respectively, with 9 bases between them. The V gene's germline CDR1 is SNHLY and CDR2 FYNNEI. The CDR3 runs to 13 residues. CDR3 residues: CASSESADYEQYF. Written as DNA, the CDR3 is TGTGCCAGCAGTGAGTCGGCTGACTACGAGCAGTACTTC.

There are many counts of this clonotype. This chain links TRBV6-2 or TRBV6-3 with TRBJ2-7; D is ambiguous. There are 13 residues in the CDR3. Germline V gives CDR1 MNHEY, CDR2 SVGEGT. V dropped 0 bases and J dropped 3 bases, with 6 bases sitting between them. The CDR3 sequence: CASSYSRGYEQYF. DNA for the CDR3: TGTGCCAGCAGTTACTCGAGAGGCTACGAGCAGTACTTC.

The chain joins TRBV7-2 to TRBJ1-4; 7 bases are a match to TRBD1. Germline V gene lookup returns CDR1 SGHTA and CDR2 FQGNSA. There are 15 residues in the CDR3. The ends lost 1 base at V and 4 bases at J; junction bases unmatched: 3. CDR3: CASSLGTGLNEKLFF. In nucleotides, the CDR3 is TGTGCCAGCAGCTTAGGGACAGGACTTAATGAAAAACTGTTTTTT.

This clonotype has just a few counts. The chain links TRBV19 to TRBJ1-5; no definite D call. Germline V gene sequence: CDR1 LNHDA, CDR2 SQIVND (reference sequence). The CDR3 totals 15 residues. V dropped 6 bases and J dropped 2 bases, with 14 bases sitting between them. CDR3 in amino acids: CASRSNGVGNQPQHF. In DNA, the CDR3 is TGTGCCAGTAGATCAAACGGGGTCGGCAATCAGCCCCAGCATTTT.

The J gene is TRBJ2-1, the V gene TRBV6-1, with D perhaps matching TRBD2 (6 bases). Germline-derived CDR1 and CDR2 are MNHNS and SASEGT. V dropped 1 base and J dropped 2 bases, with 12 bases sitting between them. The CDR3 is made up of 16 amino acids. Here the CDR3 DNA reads TGTGCCAGCAGTGAAGAAGCGGGCAGCCCCTACAATGAGCAGTTCTTC. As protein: CASSEEAGSPYNEQFF.

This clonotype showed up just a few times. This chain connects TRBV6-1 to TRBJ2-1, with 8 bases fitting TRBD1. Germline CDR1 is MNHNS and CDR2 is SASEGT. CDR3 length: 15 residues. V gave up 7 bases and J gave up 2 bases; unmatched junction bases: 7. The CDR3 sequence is CASNPTGAPYNEQFF. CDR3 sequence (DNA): TGTGCCAGCAACCCGACAGGGGCTCCCTACAATGAGCAGTTCTTC.

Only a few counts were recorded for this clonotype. CDR3 nucleotide sequence: TGTGCCAGCAGCTTGAGCCAGAGCATTCAGTACTTC. This sequence encodes CASSLSQSIQYF. This chain uses TRBV13 with TRBJ2-4; D is undetermined. Germline assignment: CDR1 PRHDT and CDR2 FYEKMQ (reference sequence). The CDR3 runs to 12 residues. Trimming removed 3 bases from V and 9 bases from J, with 9 bases in between.